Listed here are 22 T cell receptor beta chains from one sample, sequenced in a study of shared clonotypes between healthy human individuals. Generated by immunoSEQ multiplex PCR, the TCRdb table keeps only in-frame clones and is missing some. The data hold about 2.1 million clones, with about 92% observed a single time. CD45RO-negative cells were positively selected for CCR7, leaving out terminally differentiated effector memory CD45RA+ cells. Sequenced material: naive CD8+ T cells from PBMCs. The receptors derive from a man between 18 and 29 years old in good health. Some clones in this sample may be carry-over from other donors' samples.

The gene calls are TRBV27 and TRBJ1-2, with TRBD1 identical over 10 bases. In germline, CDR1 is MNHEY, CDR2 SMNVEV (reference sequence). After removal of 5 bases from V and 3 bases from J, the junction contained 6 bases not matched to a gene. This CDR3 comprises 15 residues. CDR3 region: CASSPFGQGDYGYTF. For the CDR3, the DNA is TGTGCCAGCAGTCCATTCGGACAGGGGGACTATGGCTACACCTTC.

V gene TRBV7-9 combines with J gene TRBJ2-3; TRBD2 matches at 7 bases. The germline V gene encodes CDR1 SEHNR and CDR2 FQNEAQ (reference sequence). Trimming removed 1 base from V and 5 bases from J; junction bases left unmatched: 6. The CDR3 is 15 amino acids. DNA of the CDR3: TGTGCCAGCAGCTTAGGGCGGGAGATACGAGATACGCAGTATTTT. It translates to CASSLGREIRDTQYF.

The DNA for the CDR3 is TGTGCCAGCAGTTTATTCTCGGGGGGCGATGAGCAGTTCTTC. Protein sequence: CASSLFSGGDEQFF. This chain connects TRBV27 to TRBJ2-1, with a possible D match to TRBD2 (7 bases). This CDR3 contains 14 residues. Per the germline V gene, CDR1 is MNHEY and CDR2 is SMNVEV (reference sequence). V gave up 1 base and J gave up 8 bases, with 12 bases separating them.

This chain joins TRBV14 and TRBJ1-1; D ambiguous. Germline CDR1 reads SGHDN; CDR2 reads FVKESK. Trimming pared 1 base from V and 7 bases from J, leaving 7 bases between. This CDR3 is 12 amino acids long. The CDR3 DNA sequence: TGTGCCAGCAGCCAAGTGCGGTTTGAAGCTTTCTTT. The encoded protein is CASSQVRFEAFF.

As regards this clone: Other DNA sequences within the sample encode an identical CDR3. The CDR3 region is CASSLSQGLNTEAFF. The CDR3 nucleotides are TGTGCCAGCAGTTTATCCCAGGGATTGAACACTGAAGCTTTCTTT. The rearrangement joins TRBV27 to TRBJ1-1, with D maybe TRBD1 (5 bases). The CDR3 has 15 residues. Per germline, CDR1 MNHEY and CDR2 SMNVEV (reference sequence). Trimming took off 0 bases at V and 0 bases at J, with 8 bases between the two ends.

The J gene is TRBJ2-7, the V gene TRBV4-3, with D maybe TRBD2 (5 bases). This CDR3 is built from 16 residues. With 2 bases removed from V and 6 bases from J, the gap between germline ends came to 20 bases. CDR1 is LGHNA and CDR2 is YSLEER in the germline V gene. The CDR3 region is CASSQSLRLAYGEQYF. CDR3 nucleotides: TGCGCCAGCAGCCAAAGTTTGCGGCTAGCCTATGGCGAGCAGTACTTC.

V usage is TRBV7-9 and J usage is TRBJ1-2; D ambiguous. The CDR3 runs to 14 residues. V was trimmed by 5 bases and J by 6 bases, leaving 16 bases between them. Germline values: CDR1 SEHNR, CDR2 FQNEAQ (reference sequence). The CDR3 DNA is TGTGCCAGCAGCCAAACCTCCCAGGTTGATGGCTACACCTTC. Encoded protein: CASSQTSQVDGYTF.

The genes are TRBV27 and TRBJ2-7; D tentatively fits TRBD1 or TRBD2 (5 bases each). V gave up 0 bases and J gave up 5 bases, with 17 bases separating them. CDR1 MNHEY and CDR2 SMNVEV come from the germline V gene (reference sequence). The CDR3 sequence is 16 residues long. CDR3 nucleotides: TGTGCCAGCAGTTTATCGGGACCTGACAGAATCCACGAGCAGTACTTC. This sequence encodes CASSLSGPDRIHEQYF.

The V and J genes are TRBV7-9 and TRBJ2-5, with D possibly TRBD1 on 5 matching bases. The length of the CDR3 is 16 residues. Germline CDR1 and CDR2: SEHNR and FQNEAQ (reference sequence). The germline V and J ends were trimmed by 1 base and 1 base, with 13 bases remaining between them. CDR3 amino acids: CASSLGRASRQETQYF. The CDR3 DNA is TGTGCCAGCAGCTTAGGCAGGGCCAGCCGCCAAGAGACCCAGTACTTC.

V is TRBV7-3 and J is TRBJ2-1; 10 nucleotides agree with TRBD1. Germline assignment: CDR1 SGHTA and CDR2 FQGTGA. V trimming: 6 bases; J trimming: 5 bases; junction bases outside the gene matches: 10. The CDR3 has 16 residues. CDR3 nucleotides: TGTGCCAGCAGTCCCGGAGGGACAGGGGTGGACAATGAGCAGTTCTTC. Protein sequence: CASSPGGTGVDNEQFF.

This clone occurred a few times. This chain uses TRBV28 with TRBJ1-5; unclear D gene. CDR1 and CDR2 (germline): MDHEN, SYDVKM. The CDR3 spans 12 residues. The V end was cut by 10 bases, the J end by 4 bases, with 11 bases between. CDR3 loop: CATASVNQPQHF. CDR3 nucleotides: TGTGCCACCGCCTCGGTAAATCAGCCCCAGCATTTT.

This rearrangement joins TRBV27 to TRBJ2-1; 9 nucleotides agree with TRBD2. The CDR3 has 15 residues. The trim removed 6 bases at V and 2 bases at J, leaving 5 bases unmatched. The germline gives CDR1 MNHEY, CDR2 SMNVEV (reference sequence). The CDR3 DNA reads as TGTGCCAGCAGGGGGGGACTAGCAGCCTACAATGAGCAGTTCTTC. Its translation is CASRGGLAAYNEQFF.

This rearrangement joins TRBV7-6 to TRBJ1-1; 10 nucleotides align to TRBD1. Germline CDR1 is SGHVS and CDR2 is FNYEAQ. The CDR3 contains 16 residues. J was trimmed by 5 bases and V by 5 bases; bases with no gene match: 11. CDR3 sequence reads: CASSSDRGRGVTEAFF. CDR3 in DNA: TGTGCCAGCAGCAGCGACAGGGGGCGCGGGGTAACTGAAGCTTTCTTT.

CDR3 loop: CASKHRGDPGNTIYF. The CDR3 DNA sequence: TGTGCCAGTAAACACAGGGGAGACCCTGGAAACACCATATATTTT. The J gene is TRBJ1-3, the V gene TRBV19, with 7 bases that match TRBD1. Germline V gene data show CDR1 as LNHDA and CDR2 as SQIVND (reference sequence). This CDR3 has 15 amino acids. Unmatched junction bases numbered 8, after V lost 7 bases and J lost 2 bases. Full variable domain (rest looked up from reference TRBV19 and TRBJ1-3): DGGITQSPKYLFRKEGQNVTLSCEQNLNHDAMYWYRQDPGQGLRLIYYSQIVNDFQKGDIAEGYSVSREKKESFPLTVTSAQKNPTAFYLCASKHRGDPGNTIYFGEGSWLTVV.

The CDR3 region is CASSWAAEGGFSTDTQYF. DNA for the CDR3: TGCGCCAGCAGCTGGGCAGCGGAGGGGGGTTTTAGCACAGATACGCAGTATTTT. The chain couples TRBV5-1 to TRBJ2-3; D may be TRBD1 or TRBD2 (6 bases each). The length of the CDR3 is 18 residues. The germline V and J ends were trimmed by 3 bases and 0 bases, with 20 bases remaining between them. The germline V gene encodes CDR1 SGHRS and CDR2 YFSETQ.

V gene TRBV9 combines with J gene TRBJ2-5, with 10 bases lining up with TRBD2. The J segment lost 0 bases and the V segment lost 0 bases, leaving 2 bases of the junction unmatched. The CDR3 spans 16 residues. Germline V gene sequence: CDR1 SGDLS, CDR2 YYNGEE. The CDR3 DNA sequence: TGTGCCAGCAGCGTAGGAGCGGGAGGGAACCAAGAGACCCAGTACTTC. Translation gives CASSVGAGGNQETQYF.

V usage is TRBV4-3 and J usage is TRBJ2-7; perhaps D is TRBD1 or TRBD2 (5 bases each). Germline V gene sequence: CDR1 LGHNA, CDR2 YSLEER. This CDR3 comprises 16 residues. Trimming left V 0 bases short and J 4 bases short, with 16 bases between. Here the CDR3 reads CASSQDLGVGGYEQYF. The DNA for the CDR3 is TGCGCCAGCAGCCAAGATCTGGGGGTGGGCGGGTACGAGCAGTACTTC.

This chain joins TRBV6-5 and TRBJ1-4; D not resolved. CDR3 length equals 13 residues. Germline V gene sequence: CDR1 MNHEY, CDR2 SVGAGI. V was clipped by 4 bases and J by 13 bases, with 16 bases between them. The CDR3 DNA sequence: TGTGCCAGCAGTTCCCTTACCGAGGGCGCACTGTTTTTT. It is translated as CASSSLTEGALFF.

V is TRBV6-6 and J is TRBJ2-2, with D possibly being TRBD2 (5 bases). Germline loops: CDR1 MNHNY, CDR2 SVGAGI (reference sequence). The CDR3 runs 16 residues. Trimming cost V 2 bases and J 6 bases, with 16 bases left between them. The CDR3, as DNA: TGTGCCAGCAGTTACGATTGGTCAGGAGGTTCCGGGGAGCTGTTTTTT. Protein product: CASSYDWSGGSGELFF.

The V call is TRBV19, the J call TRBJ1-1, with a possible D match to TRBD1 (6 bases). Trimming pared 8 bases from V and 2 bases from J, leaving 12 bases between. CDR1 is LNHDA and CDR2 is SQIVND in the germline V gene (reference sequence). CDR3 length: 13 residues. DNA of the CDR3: TGTGCCAGTTTGGGGGGGCAAAACACTGAAGCTTTCTTT. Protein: CASLGGQNTEAFF.

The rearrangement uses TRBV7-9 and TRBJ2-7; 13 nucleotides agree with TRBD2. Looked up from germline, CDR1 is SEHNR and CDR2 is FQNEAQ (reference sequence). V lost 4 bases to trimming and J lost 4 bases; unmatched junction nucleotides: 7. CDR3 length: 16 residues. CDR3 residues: CASSSWTSGSGYEQYF. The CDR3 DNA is TGTGCCAGCAGCTCCTGGACTAGCGGGAGCGGATACGAGCAGTACTTC.

DNA of the CDR3: TGTGCCAGCTCACCACCGGGACTAGCGGGACTCCCTACGCAGTATTTT. Its protein product is CASSPPGLAGLPTQYF. The gene calls are TRBV18 and TRBJ2-3; TRBD2 matches 13 bases. The CDR3 consists of 16 residues. Per germline, CDR1 KGHSH and CDR2 LQKENI. J was trimmed by 8 bases and V by 0 bases; bases with no gene match: 5.